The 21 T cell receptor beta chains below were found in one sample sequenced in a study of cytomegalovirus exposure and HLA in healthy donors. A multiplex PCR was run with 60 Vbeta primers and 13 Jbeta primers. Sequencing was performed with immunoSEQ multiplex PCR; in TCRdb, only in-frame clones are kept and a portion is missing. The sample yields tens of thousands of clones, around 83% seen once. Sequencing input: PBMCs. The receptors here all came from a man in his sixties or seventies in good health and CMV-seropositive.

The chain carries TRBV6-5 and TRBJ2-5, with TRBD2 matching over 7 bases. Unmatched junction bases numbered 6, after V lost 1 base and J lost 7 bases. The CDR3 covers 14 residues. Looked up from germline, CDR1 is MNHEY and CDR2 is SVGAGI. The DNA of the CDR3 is TGTGCCAGCAGTTACTTCGGAGCGGGGCGGACCCAGTACTTC. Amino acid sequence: CASSYFGAGRTQYF.

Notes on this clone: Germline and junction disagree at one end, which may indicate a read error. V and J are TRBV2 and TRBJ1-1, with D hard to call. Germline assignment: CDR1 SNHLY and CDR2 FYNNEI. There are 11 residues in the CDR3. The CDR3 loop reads CAGRIETEAFF. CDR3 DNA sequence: TGTGCCGGCAGAATCGAGACTGAAGCTTTCTTT. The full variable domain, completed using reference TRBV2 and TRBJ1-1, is EPEVTQTPSHQVTQMGQEVILRCVPISNHLYFYWYRQILGQKVEFLVSFYNNEISEKSEIFDDQFSVERPDGSNFTLKIRSTKLEDSAMYFCAGRIETEAFFGQGTRLTVV.

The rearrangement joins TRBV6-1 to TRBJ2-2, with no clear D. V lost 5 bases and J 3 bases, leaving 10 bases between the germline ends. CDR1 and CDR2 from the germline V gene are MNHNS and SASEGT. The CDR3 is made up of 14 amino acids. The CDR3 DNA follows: TGTGCCAGCAGTCTCCTGTCCTACACCGGGGAGCTGTTTTTT. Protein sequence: CASSLLSYTGELFF.

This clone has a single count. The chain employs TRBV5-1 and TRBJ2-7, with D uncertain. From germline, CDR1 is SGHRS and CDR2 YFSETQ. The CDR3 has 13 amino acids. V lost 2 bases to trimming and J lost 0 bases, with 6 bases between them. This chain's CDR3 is CASSLSVSYEQYF. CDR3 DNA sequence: TGCGCCAGCAGCTTATCAGTCTCCTACGAGCAGTACTTC.

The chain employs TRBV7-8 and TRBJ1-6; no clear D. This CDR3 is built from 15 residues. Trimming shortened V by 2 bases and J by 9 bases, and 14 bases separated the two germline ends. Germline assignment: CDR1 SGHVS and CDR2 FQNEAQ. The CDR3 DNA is TGTGCCAGCAGCTTATCTAACAGTTTTGGTTCACCCCTCCACTTT. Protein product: CASSLSNSFGSPLHF. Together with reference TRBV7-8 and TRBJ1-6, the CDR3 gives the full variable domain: GAGVSQSPRYKVAKRGQDVALRCDPISGHVSLFWYQQALGQGPEFLTYFQNEAQLDKSGLPSDRFFAERPEGSVSTLKIQRTQQEDSAVYLCASSLSNSFGSPLHFGNGTRLTVT.

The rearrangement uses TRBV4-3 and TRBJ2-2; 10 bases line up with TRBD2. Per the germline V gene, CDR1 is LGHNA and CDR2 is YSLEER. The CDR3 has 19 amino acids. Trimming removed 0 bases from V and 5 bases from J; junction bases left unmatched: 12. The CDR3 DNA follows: TGCGCCAGCAGCCAAGAGCTCTCGGCAGCGGGGGGGCTGACCGGGGAGCTGTTTTTT. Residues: CASSQELSAAGGLTGELFF.

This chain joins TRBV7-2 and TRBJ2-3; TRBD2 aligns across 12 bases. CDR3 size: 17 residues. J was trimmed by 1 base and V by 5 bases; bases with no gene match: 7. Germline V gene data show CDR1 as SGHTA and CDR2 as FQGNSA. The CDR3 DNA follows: TGTGCCAGCAGCGTCTTGACTAGCGGGGGACGCACAGATACGCAGTATTTT. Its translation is CASSVLTSGGRTDTQYF.

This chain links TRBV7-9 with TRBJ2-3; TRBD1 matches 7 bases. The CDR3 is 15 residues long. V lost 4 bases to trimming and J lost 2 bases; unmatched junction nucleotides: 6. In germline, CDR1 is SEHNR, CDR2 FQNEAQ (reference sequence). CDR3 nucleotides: TGTGCCAGCAGCTCGGGACAGCCCTACACAGATACGCAGTATTTT. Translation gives CASSSGQPYTDTQYF. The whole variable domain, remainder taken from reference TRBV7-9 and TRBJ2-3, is DTGVSQNPRHKITKRGQNVTFRCDPISEHNRLYWYRQTLGQGPEFLTYFQNEAQLEKSRLLSDRFSAERPKGSFSTLEIQRTEQGDSAMYLCASSSGQPYTDTQYFGPGTRLTVL.

CDR3 protein: CASSRGSQETQYF. The CDR3 nucleotides are TGTGCCAGCAGCAGGGGATCCCAAGAGACCCAGTACTTC. The chain links TRBV7-3 to TRBJ2-5, with D tentatively TRBD1 (5 bases). This CDR3 is built from 13 residues. Trimming removed 5 bases at V and 1 base at J, with 8 bases between. Germline V CDR1 and CDR2: SGHTA, FQGTGA.

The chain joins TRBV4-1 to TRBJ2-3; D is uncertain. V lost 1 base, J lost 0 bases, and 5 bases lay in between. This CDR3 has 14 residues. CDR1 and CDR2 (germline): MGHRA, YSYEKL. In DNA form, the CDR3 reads TGCGCCAGCAGCCAAGCCTACAGCACAGATACGCAGTATTTT. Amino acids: CASSQAYSTDTQYF.

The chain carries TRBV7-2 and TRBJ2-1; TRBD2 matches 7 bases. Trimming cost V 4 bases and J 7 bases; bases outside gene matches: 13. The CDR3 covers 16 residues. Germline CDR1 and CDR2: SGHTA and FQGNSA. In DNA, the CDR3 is TGTGCCAGCAGCTCCCCGGGCGTCGGGGGGAAAAATGAGCAGTTCTTC. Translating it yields CASSSPGVGGKNEQFF.

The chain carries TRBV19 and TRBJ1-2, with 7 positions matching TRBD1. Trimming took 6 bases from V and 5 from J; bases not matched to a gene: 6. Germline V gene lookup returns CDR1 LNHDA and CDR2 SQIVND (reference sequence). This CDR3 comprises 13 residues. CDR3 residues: CASSPTGLYGYTF. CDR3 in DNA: TGTGCCAGTAGCCCGACAGGGCTGTATGGCTACACCTTC.

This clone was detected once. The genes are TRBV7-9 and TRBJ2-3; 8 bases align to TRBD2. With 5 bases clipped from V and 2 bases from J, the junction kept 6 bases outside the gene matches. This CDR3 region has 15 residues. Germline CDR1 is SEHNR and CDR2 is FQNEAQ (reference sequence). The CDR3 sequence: CASSSKREYTDTQYF. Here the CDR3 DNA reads TGTGCCAGCAGCAGCAAGCGGGAGTACACAGATACGCAGTATTTT.

As DNA, the CDR3 is TGTGCCAGCAGTTACGCGAGGGGGAGCTATGGCTACACCTTC. It is translated as CASSYARGSYGYTF. The chain has TRBV6-5 and TRBJ1-2, with D maybe TRBD1 (6 bases). The CDR3 sequence is 14 residues long. V lost 2 bases to trimming and J lost 4 bases, with 11 bases between them. The germline gives CDR1 MNHEY, CDR2 SVGAGI.

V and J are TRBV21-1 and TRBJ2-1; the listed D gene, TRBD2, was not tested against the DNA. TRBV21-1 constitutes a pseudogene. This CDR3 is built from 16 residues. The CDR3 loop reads CASSKAAGWPYNEQFF. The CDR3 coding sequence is TGTGCCAGCAGCAAAGCAGCGGGTTGGCCCTACAATGAGCAGTTCTTC.

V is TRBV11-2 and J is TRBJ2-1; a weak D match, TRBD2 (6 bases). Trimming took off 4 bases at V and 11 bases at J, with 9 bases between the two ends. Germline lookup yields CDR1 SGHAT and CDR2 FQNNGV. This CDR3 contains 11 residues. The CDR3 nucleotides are TGTGCCAGCAGCTCGGGAGCAAAGCAGTTCTTC. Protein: CASSSGAKQFF. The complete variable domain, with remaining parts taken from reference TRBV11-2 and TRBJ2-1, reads EAGVAQSPRYKIIEKRQSVAFWCNPISGHATLYWYQQILGQGPKLLIQFQNNGVVDDSQLPKDRFSAERLKGVDSTLKIQPAKLEDSAVYLCASSSGAKQFFGPGTRLTVL.

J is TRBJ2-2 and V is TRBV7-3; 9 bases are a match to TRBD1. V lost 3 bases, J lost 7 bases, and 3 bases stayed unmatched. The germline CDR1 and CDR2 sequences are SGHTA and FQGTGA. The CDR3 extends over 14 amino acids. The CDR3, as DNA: TGTGCCAGCAGCTTCGGACAGGGGAACGGGGAGCTGTTTTTT. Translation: CASSFGQGNGELFF.

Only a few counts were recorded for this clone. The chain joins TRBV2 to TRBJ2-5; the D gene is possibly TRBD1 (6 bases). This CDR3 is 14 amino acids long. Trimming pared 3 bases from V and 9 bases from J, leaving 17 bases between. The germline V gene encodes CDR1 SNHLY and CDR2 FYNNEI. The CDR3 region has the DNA TGTGCCAGCAGTGAGGACAGCTCGGAAGGCCCCCAGTACTTC. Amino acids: CASSEDSSEGPQYF.

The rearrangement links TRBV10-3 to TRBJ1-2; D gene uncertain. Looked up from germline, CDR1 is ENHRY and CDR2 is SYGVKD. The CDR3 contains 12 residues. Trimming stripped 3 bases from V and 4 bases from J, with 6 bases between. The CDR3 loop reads CAISDPGYGYTF. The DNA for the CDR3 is TGTGCCATCAGTGATCCAGGCTATGGCTACACCTTC.

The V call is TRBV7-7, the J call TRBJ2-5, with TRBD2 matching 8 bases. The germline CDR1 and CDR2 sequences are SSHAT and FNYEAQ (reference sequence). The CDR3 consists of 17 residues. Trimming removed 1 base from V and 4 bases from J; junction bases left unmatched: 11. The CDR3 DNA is TGTGCCAGCAGCTTAGGAGTTAGCGGGGATCTCCCAGAGACCCAGTACTTC. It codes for CASSLGVSGDLPETQYF.

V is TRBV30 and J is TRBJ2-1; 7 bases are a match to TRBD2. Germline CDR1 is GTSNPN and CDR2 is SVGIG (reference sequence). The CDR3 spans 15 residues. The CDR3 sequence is CAQSLSGLPYNEQFF. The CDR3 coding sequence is TGTGCTCAGAGTCTATCGGGACTACCCTACAATGAGCAGTTCTTC.